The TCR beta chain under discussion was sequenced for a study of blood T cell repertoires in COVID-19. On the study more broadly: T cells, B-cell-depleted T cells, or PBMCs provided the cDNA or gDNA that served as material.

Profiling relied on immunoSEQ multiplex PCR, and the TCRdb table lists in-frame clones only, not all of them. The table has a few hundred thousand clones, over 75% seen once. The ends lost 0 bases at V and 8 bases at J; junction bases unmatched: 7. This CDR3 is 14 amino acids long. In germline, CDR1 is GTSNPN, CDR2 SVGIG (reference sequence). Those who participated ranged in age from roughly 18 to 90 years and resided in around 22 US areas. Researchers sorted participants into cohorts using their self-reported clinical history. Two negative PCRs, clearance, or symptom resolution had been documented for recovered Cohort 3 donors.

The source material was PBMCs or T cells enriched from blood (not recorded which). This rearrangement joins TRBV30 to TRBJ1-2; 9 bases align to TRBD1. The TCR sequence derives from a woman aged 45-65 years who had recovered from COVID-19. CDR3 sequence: CAWSVLQGAVGYTF. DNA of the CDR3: TGTGCCTGGAGTGTTTTACAGGGGGCGGTAGGCTACACCTTC.